This paragraph covers one T cell receptor (beta chain) sequence. Antigen specificity is unknown. The sample originates from a study of T cells in Graves' hyperthyroidism and ophthalmopathy. Study-level findings and limits: Before onset, by a median of approximately 5.9 months, the model predicted ophthalmopathy. Blood also showed most of the thyroid clonotypes that were expanded above 0.001.

Per germline, CDR1 LNHDA and CDR2 SQIVND (reference sequence). CDR3 size: 12 residues. V gave up 5 bases and J gave up 3 bases, with 5 bases separating them. The CDR3 regions of TCR beta were amplified from RNA transcripts. The HTBI primer set served for first-round RT-PCR of the TCR CDR3. In TCRdb, the multiplex PCR reads were re-called with MiXCR into one record per CDR3 protein. Of roughly 640,000 distinct CDR3 sequences in the sample, more than 15% were seen once. Patients were excluded because of uncontrolled infection, other autoimmune disease, pregnancy or lactation. Orbital computed tomography and thyroid ultrasound, together with serum TRAb and thyroxine and clinical symptoms, were used for diagnoses.

The TCR comes from a woman aged 40 to 50 with Graves' ophthalmopathy. This chain connects TRBV19 to TRBJ1-3; no clear D gene. Sequencing was performed on blood. Here the CDR3 DNA reads TGTGCCAGTAGTCAGTATGGAAACACCATATATTTT. This sequence encodes CASSQYGNTIYF.